The clone carrying this T cell receptor (beta chain) was detected only once. Cohort allocation depended upon clinical history that participants reported. Two negative PCRs, clearance, or symptom resolution had been documented for recovered Cohort 3 donors. These data belong to a study of blood T cell repertoires in COVID-19. At the level of the study: Italy, Spain and the United States were the sources of the convalescent and acute COVID-19 samples. T cells, B-cell-depleted T cells, or PBMCs supplied cDNA or gDNA.

Germline V lookup: CDR1 DFQATT, CDR2 SNEGSKA (reference sequence). Unmatched junction bases numbered 6, after V lost 5 bases and J lost 9 bases. This CDR3 region has 11 residues. Generated by immunoSEQ multiplex PCR, the TCRdb table keeps only in-frame clones and is missing some. The sample lists 370,000 or so clones; approximately 89% were seen once. The material sequenced was PBMCs or T cells enriched from blood (not recorded which). The origin of this receptor is a young man who had recovered from COVID-19. The rearrangement joins TRBV20-1 to TRBJ2-5, with TRBD2 matching over 7 bases. The CDR3 DNA reads as TGCAGTGCTCCCCTCCGGGAGGCCCAGTACTTC. Translated: CSAPLREAQYF.